The 29 T cell receptor beta chains below all came from one sample that was sequenced in a study of neurological immune-mediated disorders. TCRdb analysed the 5' RACE reads with MiXCR anew, one entry per CDR3 protein. This repertoire shows tens of thousands of distinct CDR3 sequences, 14% found once; its top ten account for 25% to 30%. The source material was PBMCs. These receptors all stem from a woman aged 45-65 years with HTLV-1-associated myelopathy (HAM/TSP).

This clonotype was seen at least ten times. This chain connects TRBV5-1 to TRBJ2-3; no firm D call. This CDR3 comprises 15 residues. The germline V gene encodes CDR1 SGHRS and CDR2 YFSETQ. V dropped 0 bases and J dropped 4 bases, with 12 bases sitting between them. The CDR3 DNA sequence: TGCGCCAGCAGCTTGGAGTACTATCCCCCAGATACGCAGTATTTT. It is translated as CASSLEYYPPDTQYF.

J is TRBJ2-1 and V is TRBV7-2; TRBD2 matches at 8 bases. This CDR3 spans 15 amino acids. The V and J ends lost 5 bases and 8 bases, in that order; junction bases with no gene match: 11. Germline values: CDR1 SGHTA, CDR2 FQGNSA. The CDR3, as DNA: TGTGCCAGCAGCGCAGCGGGGGTCCGAGTGGATGAGCAGTTCTTC. It is translated as CASSAAGVRVDEQFF.

This clonotype has ten or more counts. The rearrangement links TRBV6-6 to TRBJ1-1; D is unresolved. With 7 bases removed from V and 3 bases from J, the gap between germline ends came to 6 bases. The CDR3 consists of 11 residues. Germline V gene lookup returns CDR1 MNHNY and CDR2 SVGAGI (reference sequence). DNA of the CDR3: TGTGCCAGCAAGGTGGACACTGAAGCTTTCTTT. It encodes CASKVDTEAFF.

This chain joins TRBV29-1 and TRBJ2-3; a possible D gene is TRBD1 (6 bases). The V gene's germline CDR1 is SQVTM and CDR2 ANQGSEA. The CDR3 length is 12 residues. Between the trimmed V and J ends, which lost 4 bases and 5 bases, there was a span of 10 bases. Here the CDR3 DNA reads TGCAGCGTTGTGAAGGGGGAAGATACGCAGTATTTT. Amino acids: CSVVKGEDTQYF.

This clonotype was detected ten times or more. The V gene is TRBV7-9, the J gene TRBJ2-2, with a possible D match to TRBD2 (5 bases). The V end lost 5 bases, the J end lost 4 bases, and 14 bases lay between the germline ends. The CDR3 runs to 15 residues. Germline lookup yields CDR1 SEHNR and CDR2 FQNEAQ (reference sequence). The CDR3 protein is CASSREGVVTGELFF. CDR3 bases: TGTGCCAGCAGCCGAGAGGGAGTGGTCACCGGGGAGCTGTTTTTT.

This clonotype has only a few counts. The V gene is TRBV6-5, the J gene TRBJ1-5; D perhaps matches TRBD1 (5 bases). CDR3 length equals 19 residues. Deletions cut 2 bases from V and 5 bases from J, with 25 bases between. In germline, CDR1 is MNHEY, CDR2 SVGAGI. The CDR3 here is CASSYGRPTGGGRDQPQHF. The CDR3 DNA reads TGTGCCAGCAGTTACGGGAGGCCCACTGGGGGGGGTAGGGATCAGCCCCAGCATTTT.

A note on this clonotype: This may be a read error: a much more frequent sequence differs by one nucleotide. The CDR3: CASSLGGPEENQYF. Here the CDR3 DNA reads TGCGCCAGCAGCTTGGGGGGACCTGAAGAGAACCAGTACTTC. The J gene is TRBJ2-5, the V gene TRBV5-1; D is possibly TRBD1 or TRBD2 (5 bases each). Germline V gene data show CDR1 as SGHRS and CDR2 as YFSETQ. The CDR3 totals 14 residues. Full variable domain (remainder filled in from reference TRBV5-1 and TRBJ2-5): KAGVTQTPRYLIKTRGQQVTLSCSPISGHRSVSWYQQTPGQGLQFLFEYFSETQRNKGNFPGRFSGRQFSNSRSEMNVSTLELGDSALYLCASSLGGPEENQYFGPGTRLLVL.

CDR3 sequence reads: CASSLVPGSSITGELFF. DNA for the CDR3: TGTGCCAGCAGCTTAGTCCCAGGGAGTAGTATCACCGGGGAGCTGTTTTTT. The V gene is TRBV7-6, the J gene TRBJ2-2; TRBD1 or TRBD2 may be the D gene (5 bases each). CDR1 and CDR2 (germline): SGHVS, FNYEAQ. The V gene lost 1 base and the J gene lost 4 bases, with 16 bases spanning the gap. CDR3 length: 17 amino acids.

At least ten counts were recorded for this clonotype. V and J are TRBV12-3 or TRBV12-4 and TRBJ2-5; TRBD2 is a possible D gene (7 bases). V shed 2 bases and J shed 0 bases, with 16 bases lying between them. The CDR3 extends over 17 amino acids. CDR3 in amino acids: CASSLFGGRGNQETQYF. The CDR3 bases are TGTGCCAGCAGTTTATTCGGGGGGCGAGGCAACCAAGAGACCCAGTACTTC.

This clonotype has a count of ten or more. The V gene is TRBV27, the J gene TRBJ2-5; 7 positions match TRBD1. This CDR3 contains 15 residues. Trimming at V came to 6 bases and at J to 1 base, leaving 8 bases not matched to a gene. Germline V gene lookup returns CDR1 MNHEY and CDR2 SMNVEV (reference sequence). The CDR3 sequence: CASSSLTGTQETQYF. The DNA for the CDR3 is TGTGCCAGCAGCTCGCTGACAGGGACCCAAGAGACCCAGTACTTC.

This clonotype was counted ten times or more. The V call is TRBV20-1, the J call TRBJ1-3; D is undetermined. The CDR3 contains 16 residues. Germline CDR1 DFQATT, CDR2 SNEGSKA (reference sequence). With 0 bases removed from V and 0 bases from J, the gap between germline ends came to 12 bases. CDR3 nucleotides: TGCAGTGCTAGAGATCTTCGGCCTCCCTCTGGAAACACCATATATTTT. Translating gives CSARDLRPPSGNTIYF.

This clonotype was seen ten or more times. The chain links TRBV12-3 or TRBV12-4 to TRBJ2-7, with 7 bases that match TRBD1. The CDR3 runs to 14 residues. V lost 7 bases and J lost 3; bases outside the gene matches: 9. In DNA, the CDR3 is TGTGCCAGCACCATTACCGGGACAGTCTACGAGCAGTACTTC. Translation gives CASTITGTVYEQYF.

The chain employs TRBV4-1 and TRBJ1-5, with D possibly TRBD1 on 5 matching bases. Between the trimmed V and J ends, which lost 1 base and 7 bases, there was a span of 11 bases. The CDR3 contains 14 residues. Germline CDR1 MGHRA, CDR2 YSYEKL. CDR3 amino acids: CASSQVGGTQPQHF. CDR3 DNA sequence: TGCGCCAGCAGCCAAGTGGGGGGAACGCAGCCCCAGCATTTT.

In this sample, this clonotype turned up many times. The gene calls are TRBV12-3 or TRBV12-4 and TRBJ1-4, with D unclear. The V end was cut by 3 bases, the J end by 5 bases, with 7 bases between. The CDR3 covers 13 residues. The CDR3 spells CASSFGLNEKLFF. The DNA for the CDR3 is TGTGCCAGCAGTTTTGGGCTAAATGAAAAACTGTTTTTT.

This clonotype was recorded at least ten times. The chain carries TRBV20-1 and TRBJ2-1, with D unresolved. The CDR3 runs to 15 residues. Per the germline V gene, CDR1 is DFQATT and CDR2 is SNEGSKA (reference sequence). Between the trimmed V and J ends, which lost 3 bases and 1 base, there was a span of 13 bases. Here the CDR3 DNA reads TGCAGTGCTAGGGCTGATTATTGGTCCTACAATGAGCAGTTCTTC. As protein: CSARADYWSYNEQFF.

This clonotype has a count of ten or more. The chain uses TRBV7-2 and TRBJ1-3; no firm D call. The CDR3 length is 14 residues. With 2 bases removed from V and 0 bases from J, the gap between germline ends came to 5 bases. Germline V CDR1 and CDR2: SGHTA, FQGNSA. CDR3 coding DNA: TGTGCCAGCAGCTTACAGGTCTCTGGAAACACCATATATTTT. Protein sequence: CASSLQVSGNTIYF.

This clonotype has ten or more counts. This sequence joins TRBV7-9 and TRBJ1-1; weak D call: TRBD1 (5 bases). CDR1 and CDR2 (germline): SEHNR, FQNEAQ (reference sequence). There are 14 residues in the CDR3. Trimming pared 2 bases from V and 3 bases from J, leaving 10 bases between. CDR3 residues: CASSLQGRDTEAFF. The CDR3 region has the DNA TGTGCCAGCAGCTTACAGGGTCGTGACACTGAAGCTTTCTTT.

This clonotype was counted many times. The V call is TRBV4-2, the J call TRBJ2-7, with a weak D call TRBD1 (5 bases). In germline, CDR1 is LGHNA, CDR2 YNFKEQ. Trimming removed 1 base at V and 5 bases at J, with 12 bases between. The CDR3 runs to 14 residues. The CDR3 bases are TGTGCCAGCAGCCAAGCCCAGGGATCGGACGAGCAGTACGTC. This codes for CASSQAQGSDEQYV.

As regards this clonotype: The junction differs from germline at one of its ends, possibly a read error. The genes are TRBV5-1 and TRBJ1-1, with 7 bases that match TRBD1. This CDR3 has 14 amino acids. Looked up from germline, CDR1 is SGHRS and CDR2 is YFSETQ. CDR3 in DNA: TGCGCCAGCAGCTTGGGACAGGGAGGCACTGAAGCTGTATTT. Residues: CASSLGQGGTEAVF.

The sample holds many counts of this clonotype. The chain carries TRBV6-5 and TRBJ1-4, with 8 nucleotides matching TRBD1. Germline loops: CDR1 MNHEY, CDR2 SVGAGI. The CDR3 totals 14 residues. V shed 6 bases and J 8 bases; nucleotides not matched to a gene: 8. CDR3 sequence: CASRVDRAGEKLFF. CDR3 DNA sequence: TGTGCCAGCAGGGTGGACAGGGCGGGGGAAAAACTGTTTTTT.

This clonotype was detected many times. This chain connects TRBV10-3 to TRBJ2-2; 8 bases are shared with TRBD2. The germline CDR1 and CDR2 sequences are ENHRY and SYGVKD. The length of the CDR3 is 16 residues. With 6 bases clipped from V and 6 bases from J, the junction kept 12 bases outside the gene matches. DNA of the CDR3: TGTGCCATCAGACCGGGGAGCGGGGGTTCTTCCGGGGAGCTGTTTTTT. The encoded protein is CAIRPGSGGSSGELFF.

In this sample, this clonotype turned up many times. The V and J genes are TRBV29-1 and TRBJ1-6; D may be TRBD1 (5 bases). The germline V gene has CDR1 SQVTM and CDR2 ANQGSEA. The CDR3 has 14 residues. Trimming removed 6 bases at V and 5 bases at J, with 14 bases between. The CDR3, as DNA: TGCAGCGTACTGACGGGGACGCATAATTCACCCCTCCACTTT. Translated: CSVLTGTHNSPLHF.

This clonotype has at least ten counts. Here the CDR3 DNA reads TGTGCCAGCAGCTTAGATCTGGGGGGCCAGTACGAGCAGTACTTC. Its protein is CASSLDLGGQYEQYF. This chain joins TRBV7-2 and TRBJ2-7; D assignment may be TRBD1 or TRBD2 (6 bases each). With 1 base removed from V and 4 bases from J, the gap between germline ends came to 14 bases. Germline V lookup: CDR1 SGHTA, CDR2 FQGNSA. The CDR3 has 15 residues.

This clonotype has at least ten counts. The chain combines TRBV12-3 or TRBV12-4 with TRBJ2-7; D gene ambiguous. Trimming stripped 3 bases from V and 5 bases from J, with 5 bases between. This CDR3 is built from 11 residues. CDR3 bases: TGTGCCAGCAGTTTTGGGGACGAGCAGTACTTC. Translated: CASSFGDEQYF.

This clonotype was counted at least ten times. V usage is TRBV28 and J usage is TRBJ2-2; D is possibly TRBD2 (6 bases). Germline V CDR1 and CDR2: MDHEN, SYDVKM. The CDR3 is 15 residues long. Deletions cut 6 bases from V and 4 bases from J, with 15 bases between. The CDR3 region is CASRTGGPGTGELFF. The DNA for the CDR3 is TGTGCCAGCAGAACCGGGGGTCCGGGCACCGGGGAGCTGTTTTTT.

In its sample, this clonotype was seen many times. The chain links TRBV20-1 to TRBJ1-2; D is unresolved. The CDR3 extends over 11 amino acids. V lost 4 bases and J 5 bases, leaving 8 bases between the germline ends. Germline V gene lookup returns CDR1 DFQATT and CDR2 SNEGSKA (reference sequence). CDR3 region: CSATESYGYTF. The DNA for the CDR3 is TGCAGTGCTACCGAAAGTTATGGCTACACCTTC.

This clonotype has a count of ten or more. The chain uses TRBV24-1 and TRBJ2-3; D remains unclear. The germline gives CDR1 KGHDR, CDR2 SFDVKD. V lost 9 bases, J lost 0 bases, and 9 bases lay in between. The CDR3 runs to 13 residues. Written as DNA, the CDR3 is TGTGCCACCGGGATCGCTAGCACAGATACGCAGTATTTT. Its translation is CATGIASTDTQYF.

This clonotype was counted at least ten times. This chain joins TRBV25-1 and TRBJ2-3; 8 bases agree with TRBD1. Trimming at V came to 5 bases and at J to 2 bases, leaving 6 bases not matched to a gene. From germline, CDR1 is MGHDK and CDR2 SYGVNS. This CDR3 contains 15 residues. Written as DNA, the CDR3 is TGTGCCAGCAGTCTCCGGGACAGGTCCACAGATACGCAGTATTTT. Translation gives CASSLRDRSTDTQYF.

J is TRBJ2-1 and V is TRBV6-2 or TRBV6-3; D may be TRBD1 or TRBD2 (5 bases each). With 7 bases removed from V and 12 bases from J, the gap between germline ends came to 19 bases. Germline V gives CDR1 MNHEY, CDR2 SVGEGT. The CDR3 totals 13 residues. The CDR3 DNA reads TGTGCCAGCACCCAAAGGGAACGGGGCCGGCAGTTCTTC. Translated: CASTQRERGRQFF.